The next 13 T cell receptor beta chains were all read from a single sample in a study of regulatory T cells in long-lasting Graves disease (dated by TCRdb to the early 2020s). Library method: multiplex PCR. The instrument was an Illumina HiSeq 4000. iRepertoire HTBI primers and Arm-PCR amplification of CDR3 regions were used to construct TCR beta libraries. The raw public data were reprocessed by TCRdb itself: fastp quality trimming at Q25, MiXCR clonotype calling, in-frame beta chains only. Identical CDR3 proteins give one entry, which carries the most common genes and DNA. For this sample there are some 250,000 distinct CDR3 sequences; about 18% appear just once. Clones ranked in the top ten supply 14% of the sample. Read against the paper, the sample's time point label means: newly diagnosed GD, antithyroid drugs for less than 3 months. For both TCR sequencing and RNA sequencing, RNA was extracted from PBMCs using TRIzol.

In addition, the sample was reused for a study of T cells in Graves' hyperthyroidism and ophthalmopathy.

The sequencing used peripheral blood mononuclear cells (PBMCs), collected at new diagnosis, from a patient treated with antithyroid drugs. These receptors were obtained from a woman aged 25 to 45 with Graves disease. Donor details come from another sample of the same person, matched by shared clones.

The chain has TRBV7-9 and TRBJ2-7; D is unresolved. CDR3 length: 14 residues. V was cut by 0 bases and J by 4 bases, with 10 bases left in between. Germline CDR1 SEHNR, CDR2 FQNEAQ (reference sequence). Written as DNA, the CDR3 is TGTGCCAGCAGCTTAGCACCACAGCGTTACGAGCAGTACTTC. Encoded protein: CASSLAPQRYEQYF. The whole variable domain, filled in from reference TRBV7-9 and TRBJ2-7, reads DTGVSQNPRHKITKRGQNVTFRCDPISEHNRLYWYRQTLGQGPEFLTYFQNEAQLEKSRLLSDRFSAERPKGSFSTLEIQRTEQGDSAMYLCASSLAPQRYEQYFGPGTRLTVT.

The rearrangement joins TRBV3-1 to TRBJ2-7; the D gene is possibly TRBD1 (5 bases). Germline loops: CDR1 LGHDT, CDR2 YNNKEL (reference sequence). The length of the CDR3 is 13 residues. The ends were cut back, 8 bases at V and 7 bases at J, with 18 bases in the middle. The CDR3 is CASGAAERYEQYF. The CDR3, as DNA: TGTGCCAGCGGGGCCGCCGAGCGCTATGAGCAGTACTTC.

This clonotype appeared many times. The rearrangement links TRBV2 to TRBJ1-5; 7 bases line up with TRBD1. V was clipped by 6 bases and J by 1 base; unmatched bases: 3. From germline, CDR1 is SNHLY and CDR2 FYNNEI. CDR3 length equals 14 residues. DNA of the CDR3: TGTGCCAGCAGCGACAGGGAAAGCAATCAGCCCCAGCATTTT. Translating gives CASSDRESNQPQHF. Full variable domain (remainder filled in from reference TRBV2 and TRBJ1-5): EPEVTQTPSHQVTQMGQEVILRCVPISNHLYFYWYRQILGQKVEFLVSFYNNEISEKSEIFDDQFSVERPDGSNFTLKIRSTKLEDSAMYFCASSDRESNQPQHFGDGTRLSIL.

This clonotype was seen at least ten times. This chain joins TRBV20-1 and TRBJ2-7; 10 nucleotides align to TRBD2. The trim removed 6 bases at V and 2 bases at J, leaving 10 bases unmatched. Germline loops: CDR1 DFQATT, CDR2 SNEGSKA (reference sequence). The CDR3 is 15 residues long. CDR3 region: CSASGVAGGTYEQYF. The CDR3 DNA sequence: TGCAGTGCCTCCGGGGTAGCGGGGGGCACCTACGAGCAGTACTTC.

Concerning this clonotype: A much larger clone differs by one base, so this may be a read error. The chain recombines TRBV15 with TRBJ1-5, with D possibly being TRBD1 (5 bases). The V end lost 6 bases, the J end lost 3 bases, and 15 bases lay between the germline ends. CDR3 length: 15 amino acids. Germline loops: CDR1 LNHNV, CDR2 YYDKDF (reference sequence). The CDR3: CATRRLKGDNQPQHF. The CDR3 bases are TGTGCCACCAGAAGACTCAAAGGGGACAATCAGCCCCAGCATTTT.

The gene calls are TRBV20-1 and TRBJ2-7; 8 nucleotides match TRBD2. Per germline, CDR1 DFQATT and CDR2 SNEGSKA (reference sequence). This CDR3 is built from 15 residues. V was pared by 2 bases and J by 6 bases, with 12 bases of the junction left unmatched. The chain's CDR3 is CSARFRGGGSPEQYF. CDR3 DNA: TGCAGTGCTAGATTCCGGGGCGGGGGGTCTCCCGAGCAGTACTTC.

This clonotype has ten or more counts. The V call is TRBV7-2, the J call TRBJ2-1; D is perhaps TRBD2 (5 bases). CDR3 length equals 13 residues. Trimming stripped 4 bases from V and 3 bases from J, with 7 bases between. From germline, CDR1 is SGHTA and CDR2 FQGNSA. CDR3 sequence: CASSSGIYNEQFF. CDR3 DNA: TGTGCCAGCAGCTCCGGGATCTACAATGAGCAGTTCTTC.

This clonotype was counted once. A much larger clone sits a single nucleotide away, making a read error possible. CDR3 sequence reads: CASSKGDGPEDTEAFF. In DNA, the CDR3 is TGTGCCAGCAGCAAAGGCGACGGTCCTGAGGACACTGAAGCTTTCTTT. The chain combines TRBV4-2 with TRBJ1-1, with no clear D. The germline V gene has CDR1 LGHNA and CDR2 YNFKEQ. V was pared by 5 bases and J by 3 bases, with 19 bases between. CDR3 size: 16 residues.

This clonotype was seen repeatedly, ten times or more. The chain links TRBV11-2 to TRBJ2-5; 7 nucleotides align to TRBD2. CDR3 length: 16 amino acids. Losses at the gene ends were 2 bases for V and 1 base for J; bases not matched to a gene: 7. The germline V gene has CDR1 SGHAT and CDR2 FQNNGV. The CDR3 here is CASSLRGERFQETQYF. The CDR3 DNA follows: TGTGCCAGCAGCTTACGGGGGGAGCGATTCCAAGAGACCCAGTACTTC.

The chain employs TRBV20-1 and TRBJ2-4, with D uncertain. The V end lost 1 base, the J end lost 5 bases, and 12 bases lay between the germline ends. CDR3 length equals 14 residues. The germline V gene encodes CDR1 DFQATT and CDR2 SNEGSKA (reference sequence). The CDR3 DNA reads TGCAGTGCTAGAGGAATACCAAAAGAAAACATTCAGTACTTC. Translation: CSARGIPKENIQYF.

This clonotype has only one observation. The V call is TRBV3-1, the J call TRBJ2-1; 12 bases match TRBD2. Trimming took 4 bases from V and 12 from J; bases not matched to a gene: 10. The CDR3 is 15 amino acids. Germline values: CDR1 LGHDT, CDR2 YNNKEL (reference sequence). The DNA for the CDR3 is TGTGCCAGCAGCCTACTAGCGGGGGGATCATATTGGCAGTTCTTC. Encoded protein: CASSLLAGGSYWQFF.

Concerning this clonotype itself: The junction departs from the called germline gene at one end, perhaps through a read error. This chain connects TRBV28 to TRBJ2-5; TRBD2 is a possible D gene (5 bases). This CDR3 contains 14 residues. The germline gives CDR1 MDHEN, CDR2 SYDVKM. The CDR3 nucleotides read TGTGCCAGCAGTCTGACCGGGGTACAAGTGACCCAGTACTTC. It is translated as CASSLTGVQVTQYF.

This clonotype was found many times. The CDR3 protein is CASSFFVSNQPQHF. DNA of the CDR3: TGTGCCAGCAGTTTCTTTGTCAGTAATCAGCCCCAGCATTTT. This rearrangement joins TRBV12-3 or TRBV12-4 to TRBJ1-5, with D unresolved. CDR3 size: 14 residues. The V and J ends lost 3 bases and 4 bases respectively, with 10 bases between them.